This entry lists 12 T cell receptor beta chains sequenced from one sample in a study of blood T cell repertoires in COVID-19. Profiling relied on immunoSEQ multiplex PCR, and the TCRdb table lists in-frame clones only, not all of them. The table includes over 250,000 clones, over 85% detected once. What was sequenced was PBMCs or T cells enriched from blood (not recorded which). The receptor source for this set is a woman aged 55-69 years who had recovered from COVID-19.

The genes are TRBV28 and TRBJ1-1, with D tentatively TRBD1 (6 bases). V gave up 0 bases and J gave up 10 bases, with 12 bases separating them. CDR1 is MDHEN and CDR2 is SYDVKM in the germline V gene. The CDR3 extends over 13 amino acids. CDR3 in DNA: TGTGCCAGCAGTTTATGGGCACAGGGTCGAGCTTTCTTT. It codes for CASSLWAQGRAFF.

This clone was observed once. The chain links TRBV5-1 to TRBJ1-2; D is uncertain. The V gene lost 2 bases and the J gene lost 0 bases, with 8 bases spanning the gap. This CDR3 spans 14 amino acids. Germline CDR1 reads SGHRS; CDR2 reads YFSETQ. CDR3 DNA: TGCGCCAGCAGCTTTGAGTCGGCTAACTATGGCTACACCTTC. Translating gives CASSFESANYGYTF.

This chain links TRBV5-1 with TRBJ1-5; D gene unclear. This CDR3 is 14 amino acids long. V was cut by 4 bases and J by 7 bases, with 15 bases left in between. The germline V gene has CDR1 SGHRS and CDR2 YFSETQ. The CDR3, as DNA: TGCGCCAGCAGCGGAGGAGGGCCGGGGCAGCCCCAGCATTTT. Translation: CASSGGGPGQPQHF.

The CDR3 DNA reads as TGTGCCAGCGGTCGAGCAGGGCCAATTGGGGCCAACGTCCTGACTTTC. It is translated as CASGRAGPIGANVLTF. V and J are TRBV2 and TRBJ2-6; tentative D call: TRBD1 (5 bases). Germline V CDR1 and CDR2: SNHLY, FYNNEI. The CDR3 totals 16 residues. V was pared by 8 bases and J by 3 bases, with 17 bases between.

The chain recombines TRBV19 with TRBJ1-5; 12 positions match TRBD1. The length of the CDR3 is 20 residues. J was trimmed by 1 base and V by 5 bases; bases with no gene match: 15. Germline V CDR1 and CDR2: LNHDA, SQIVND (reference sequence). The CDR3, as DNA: TGTGCCAGTAGTGCTACCCGGGACAGGGGGCTTCGGACGAGCAATCAGCCCCAGCATTTT. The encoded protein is CASSATRDRGLRTSNQPQHF.

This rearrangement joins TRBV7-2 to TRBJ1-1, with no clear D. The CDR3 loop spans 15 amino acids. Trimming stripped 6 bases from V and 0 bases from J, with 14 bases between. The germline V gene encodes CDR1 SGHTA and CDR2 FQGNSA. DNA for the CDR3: TGTGCCAGCAGACCTACTAGGGTTTTGAACACTGAAGCTTTCTTT. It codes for CASRPTRVLNTEAFF. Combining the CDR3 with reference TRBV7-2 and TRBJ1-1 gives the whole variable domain GAGVSQSPSNKVTEKGKDVELRCDPISGHTALYWYRQSLGQGLEFLIYFQGNSAPDKSGLPSDRFSAERTGGSVSTLTIQRTQQEDSAVYLCASRPTRVLNTEAFFGQGTRLTVV.

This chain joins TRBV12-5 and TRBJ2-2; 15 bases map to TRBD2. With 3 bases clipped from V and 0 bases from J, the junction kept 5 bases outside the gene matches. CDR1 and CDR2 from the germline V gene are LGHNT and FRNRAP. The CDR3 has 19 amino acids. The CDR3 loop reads CASGFPGLAGGTNTGELFF. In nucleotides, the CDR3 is TGTGCTAGTGGTTTTCCGGGACTAGCGGGAGGAACGAACACCGGGGAGCTGTTTTTT.

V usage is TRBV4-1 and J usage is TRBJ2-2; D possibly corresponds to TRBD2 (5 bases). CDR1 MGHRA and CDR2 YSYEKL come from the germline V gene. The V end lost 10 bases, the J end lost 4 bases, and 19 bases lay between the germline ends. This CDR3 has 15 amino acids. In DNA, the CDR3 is TGCGCCACCGGGGAAAGCCCGCTTGTCACCGGGGAGCTGTTTTTT. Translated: CATGESPLVTGELFF.

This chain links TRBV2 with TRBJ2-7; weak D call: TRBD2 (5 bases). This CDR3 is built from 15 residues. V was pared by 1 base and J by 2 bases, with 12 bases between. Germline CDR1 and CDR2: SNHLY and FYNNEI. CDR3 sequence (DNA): TGTGCCAGCAGTGAAGGACGGGTCGGGGCCTACGAGCAGTACTTC. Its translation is CASSEGRVGAYEQYF.

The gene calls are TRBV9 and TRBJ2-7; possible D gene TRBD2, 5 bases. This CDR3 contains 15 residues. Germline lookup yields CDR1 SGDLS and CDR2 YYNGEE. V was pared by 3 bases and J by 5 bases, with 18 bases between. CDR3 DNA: TGTGCCAGCAGCGAAAAGGAAACAGACGGGGACGAGCAGTACTTC. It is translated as CASSEKETDGDEQYF.

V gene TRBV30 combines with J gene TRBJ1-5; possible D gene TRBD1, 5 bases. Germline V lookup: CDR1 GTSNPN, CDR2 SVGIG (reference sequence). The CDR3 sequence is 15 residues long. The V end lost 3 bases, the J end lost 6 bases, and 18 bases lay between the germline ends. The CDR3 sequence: CAWSPWGGSGQPQHF. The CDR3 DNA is TGTGCCTGGAGCCCCTGGGGGGGGTCAGGTCAGCCCCAGCATTTT.

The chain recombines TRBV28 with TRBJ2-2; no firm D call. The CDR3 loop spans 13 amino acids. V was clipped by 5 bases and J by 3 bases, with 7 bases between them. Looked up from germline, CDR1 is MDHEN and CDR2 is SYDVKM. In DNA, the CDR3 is TGTGCCAGCAGTGTTAGCTACACCGGGGAGCTGTTTTTT. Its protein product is CASSVSYTGELFF.